The clone carrying this T cell receptor (beta chain) was detected ten times or more. Its cognate antigen is unknown. A library of TCRbeta sequences, prepared with unique molecular identifiers, was generated. TCRdb re-called the PCR reads with MiXCR, one entry per CDR3 protein. The sample shows under 850,000 distinct CDR3 sequences, around 13% of them seen only once. The V end was cut by 6 bases, the J end by 2 bases, with 11 bases between. The CDR3 runs to 13 residues. Looked up from germline, CDR1 is DFQATT and CDR2 is SNEGSKA (reference sequence). The entry originates in a study of T-cell reconstitution after alpha-beta-depleted transplantation in children. Overall study findings and caveats: Several hundred graft clones that had expanded were reportedly the source of alpha-beta T cells about two months after transplant. The authors attributed T-cell counts and diversity one year after transplant mostly to newly produced T cells.

The chain employs TRBV20-1 and TRBJ2-1; D perhaps matches TRBD1 (5 bases). The sequencing used PBMCs, collected before TCRalphabeta/CD19-depleted stem cell transplant. This clonotype was obtained from a girl aged 2-15 years with congenital amegakaryocytic thrombocytopenia, due to receive a stem cell transplant. CDR3 bases: TGCAGTGCCGTAGGACAAACCTACAATGAGCAGTTCTTC. Its translation is CSAVGQTYNEQFF.